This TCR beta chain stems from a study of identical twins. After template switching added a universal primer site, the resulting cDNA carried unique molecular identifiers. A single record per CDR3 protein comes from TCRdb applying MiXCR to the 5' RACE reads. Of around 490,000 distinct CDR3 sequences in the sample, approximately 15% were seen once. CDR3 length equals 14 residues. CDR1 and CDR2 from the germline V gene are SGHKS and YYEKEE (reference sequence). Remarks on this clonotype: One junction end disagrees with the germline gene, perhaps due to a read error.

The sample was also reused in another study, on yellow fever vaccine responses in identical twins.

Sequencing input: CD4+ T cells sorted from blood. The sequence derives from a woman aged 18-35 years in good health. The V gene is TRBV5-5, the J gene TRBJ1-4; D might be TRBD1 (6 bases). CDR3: CVSSLSGQSMILFF. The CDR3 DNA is TGTGTCAGCAGCCTATCCGGACAGTCTATGATCCTGTTTTTT.